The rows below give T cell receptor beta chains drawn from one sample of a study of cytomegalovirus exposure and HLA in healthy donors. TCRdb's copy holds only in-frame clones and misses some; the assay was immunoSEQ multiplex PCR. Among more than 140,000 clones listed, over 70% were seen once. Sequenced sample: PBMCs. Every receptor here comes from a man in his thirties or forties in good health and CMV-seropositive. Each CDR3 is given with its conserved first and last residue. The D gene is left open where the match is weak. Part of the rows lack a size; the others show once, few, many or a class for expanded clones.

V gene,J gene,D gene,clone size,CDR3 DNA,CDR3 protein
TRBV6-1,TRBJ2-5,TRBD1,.,TGTGCCAGCACACAGACAGGGGGCGCAGCGAAGACCCAGTACTTC,CASTQTGGAAKTQYF
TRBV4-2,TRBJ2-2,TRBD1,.,TGTGCCAGCAGTCCCGGGACAGGGAGGGAGCTGTTTTTT,CASSPGTGRELFF
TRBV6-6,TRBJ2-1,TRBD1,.,TGTGCCAGCCAGGGACAGGGGATGTTCAATGAGCAGTTCTTC,CASQGQGMFNEQFF
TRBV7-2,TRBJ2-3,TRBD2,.,TGTGCCAGCAGCTTAGGGGCTAGCGGGAGTGATACGCAGTATTTT,CASSLGASGSDTQYF
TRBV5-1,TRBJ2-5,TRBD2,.,TGCGCCAGCAGCCCTTTAGCGGGTGGGGAGACCCAGTACTTC,CASSPLAGGETQYF
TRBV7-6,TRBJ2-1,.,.,TGTGCCAGCAGCTATGGGCGCGATGAGCAGTTCTTC,CASSYGRDEQFF
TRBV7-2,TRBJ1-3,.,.,TGTGCCAGCAGCCTTAATTCGGGGTCTGGAAACACCATATATTTT,CASSLNSGSGNTIYF
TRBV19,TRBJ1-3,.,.,TGTGCCAGTACCGAACGTAGGGGTTCAGGAAACACCATATATTTT,CASTERRGSGNTIYF
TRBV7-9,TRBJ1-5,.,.,TGTGCCAGCAGCTCGGACAGTACTAATCAGCCCCAGCATTTT,CASSSDSTNQPQHF
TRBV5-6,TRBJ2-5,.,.,TGTGCCAGCAGCTCCCCGGGATTTGCGGAGACCCAGTACTTC,CASSSPGFAETQYF
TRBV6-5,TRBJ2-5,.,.,TGTGCCAGCAGTTACGGAGGAACGGCACAAGAGACCCAGTACTTC,CASSYGGTAQETQYF
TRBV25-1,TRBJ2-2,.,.,TGTGCCAGCGGTCATCGAGATGGCGGGGAGCTGTTTTTT,CASGHRDGGELFF
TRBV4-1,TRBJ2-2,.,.,TGCGCCAGCAGCCAAGAAAGGAAGGGAGCCGGGGAGCTGTTTTTT,CASSQERKGAGELFF
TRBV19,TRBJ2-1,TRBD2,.,TGTGCCAGTAGCCTTCTTAGCGGGAGGCGCGTATACAATGAGCAGTTCTTC,CASSLLSGRRVYNEQFF
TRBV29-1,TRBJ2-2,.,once,TGCAGCGTTGTCCCCAGCGCGAACACCGGGGAGCTGTTTTTT,CSVVPSANTGELFF
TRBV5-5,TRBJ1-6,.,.,TGTGCCAGCAGCTTTTCCCGGCTCAGGGATTCACCCCTCCACTTT,CASSFSRLRDSPLHF
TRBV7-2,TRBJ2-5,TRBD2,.,TGTGCCAGCAGCTCAGGAGGGACTAGAGAGACCCAGTACTTC,CASSSGGTRETQYF
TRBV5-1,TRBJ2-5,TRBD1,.,TGCGCCAGTACCCCGACAGGGAAGTCAGAGACCCAGTACTTC,CASTPTGKSETQYF
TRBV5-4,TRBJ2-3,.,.,TGTGCCAGCAGCACGACTTCAATTCACACAGATACGCAGTATTTT,CASSTTSIHTDTQYF
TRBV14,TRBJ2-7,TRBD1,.,TGTGCCAGCAGTTGGACAGGGAGCTCCTACGAGCAGTACTTC,CASSWTGSSYEQYF
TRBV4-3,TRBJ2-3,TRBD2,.,TGCGCCAGCAGCCAAGACGGGGGGGCCGGGGTTGCAGATACGCAGTATTTT,CASSQDGGAGVADTQYF
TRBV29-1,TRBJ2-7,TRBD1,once,TGCAGCGTTGACCTCTCGGGACAGGGTACCTACGAGCAGTACTTC,CSVDLSGQGTYEQYF
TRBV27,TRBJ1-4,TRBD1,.,TGTGCCAGTCGGGGACAGGCTTATGAAAAACTGTTTTTT,CASRGQAYEKLFF
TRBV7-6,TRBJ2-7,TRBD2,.,TGTGCCAGCAGCCTTCTGGGGGGGGTAGGCGAGCAGTACTTC,CASSLLGGVGEQYF
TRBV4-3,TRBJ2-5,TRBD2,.,TGCGCCAGCAGCGAAGGACTAGCGGGGGCAAGGGAGACCCAGTACTTC,CASSEGLAGARETQYF
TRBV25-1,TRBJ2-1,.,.,TGTGCCAGCACCCAAAGGGGTAGCGGGCAGTTCTTC,CASTQRGSGQFF
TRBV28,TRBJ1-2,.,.,TGTGCCAGCAGTCCCTTTCTTATGTGCACCTTC,CASSPFLMCTF
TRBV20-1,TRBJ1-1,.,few,TGCAGTGCCGTAGTTCCTGAAGCTTTCTTT,CSAVVPEAFF
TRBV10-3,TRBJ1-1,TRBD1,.,TGTGCCATCAGTGCAACAGGGGGCGACACTGAAGCTTTCTTT,CAISATGGDTEAFF
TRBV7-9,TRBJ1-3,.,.,TGTTCCAGCAGCCTTAGTGGAAACACCATATATTTT,CSSSLSGNTIYF
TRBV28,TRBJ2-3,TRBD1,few,TGTGCCAGCAGTTTCCGGGACAGGGGCGAGGGTCCAGATACGCAGTATTTT,CASSFRDRGEGPDTQYF
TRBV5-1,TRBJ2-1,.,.,TGCGCCAGCACCCCGGGACTCACCTCCTACAATGAGCAGTTCTTC,CASTPGLTSYNEQFF
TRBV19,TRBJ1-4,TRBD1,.,TGTGCCAGTAGTATTGGGACAGAAACTCAAAAACTGTTTTTT,CASSIGTETQKLFF
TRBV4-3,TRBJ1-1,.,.,TGCGCCAGCAGCCAAGATAGCGGGCGGGACACTGAAGCTTTCTTT,CASSQDSGRDTEAFF
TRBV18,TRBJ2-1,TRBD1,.,TGTGCCAGCTCACCTTCAGACAGGGTGGGCAATGAGCAGTTCTTC,CASSPSDRVGNEQFF